This TCR beta chain stems from a study of tumor-infiltrating lymphocytes in primary liver carcinoma. Of note for this clonotype: One junction end does not reproduce the germline sequence, and a read error may be involved.

Researchers generated TCR beta cDNA from about 500 ng of total RNA, relying on a constant-region primer. Libraries of TCR beta came from three nested multiplex PCR rounds with slightly modified ARM-PCR. TRBV1-TRBV30 forward primers paired with a C-beta reverse primer were used in the first two PCR rounds, which ran roughly 9 cycles each. TCRdb re-called the multiplex PCR reads through MiXCR, storing one row per CDR3 protein. The sample records about 110,000 distinct CDR3 sequences, around 84% being singletons. There are 11 residues in the CDR3. Germline V gene sequence: CDR1 GTSNPN, CDR2 SVGIG (reference sequence). Without any cell sorting, roughly 18-31 mg of bulk tissue yielded co-extracted RNA and DNA.

Material: liver tumor tissue from sampling region 3. Subset noted: tumor region T3, left-lateral pole. The clonotype was recovered from a man in his forties or fifties with primary liver carcinoma and hepatitis B virus infection. The J gene is TRBJ2-1, the V gene TRBV30, with unresolved D. The CDR3 nucleotides are TGTGCCCGGAGTCTCTTCAATGAGCAGTTCTTC. It encodes CARSLFNEQFF.